The 23 T cell receptor beta chains reported below all come from one sample, sequenced in a study of regulatory T cells in long-lasting Graves disease. For TCR beta, libraries came from iRepertoire HTBI primers and Arm-PCR of CDR3 regions. TCRdb called the multiplex PCR reads again in MiXCR, with one record for every CDR3 protein. The sample comprises roughly 430,000 distinct CDR3 sequences, around a fifth of which are singletons, and roughly an eighth rests with the top ten. Sample time point: persistent/refractory GD, antithyroid drugs over 5 years with positive TRAb. With RNA extracted from PBMCs as input, the TCR library was made. Source: peripheral blood mononuclear cells (PBMCs), taken when the disease was refractory, from a patient treated with antithyroid drugs. The receptor set was obtained from a female donor with Graves disease.

The V gene is TRBV20-1, the J gene TRBJ1-5, with a tentative D call TRBD1 (5 bases). CDR3 length: 15 amino acids. Trimming removed 1 base from V and 2 bases from J, with 12 bases in between. Germline CDR1 DFQATT, CDR2 SNEGSKA (reference sequence). The CDR3 region has the DNA TGCAGTGCTAGAGGCGGGGGAGAAGGCAATCAGCCCCAGCATTTT. Amino acid sequence: CSARGGGEGNQPQHF.

A few counts support this clonotype. The V and J genes are TRBV5-6 and TRBJ2-7, with 10 bases aligning to TRBD2. This CDR3 region has 15 residues. Trimming cost V 1 base and J 3 bases; bases outside gene matches: 4. The germline gives CDR1 SGHDT, CDR2 YYEEEE. The CDR3 DNA is TGTGCCAGCAGCTTGACTAGCGGGAAATTCTACGAGCAGTACTTC. Amino acid sequence: CASSLTSGKFYEQYF.

This clonotype was observed a handful of times. J is TRBJ1-2 and V is TRBV28, with D perhaps matching TRBD1 (6 bases). CDR3 size: 14 residues. Trimming removed 8 bases from V and 8 bases from J, with 21 bases in between. Germline CDR1 reads MDHEN; CDR2 reads SYDVKM. The CDR3 region is CASGTGQTRGGYTF. In DNA form, the CDR3 reads TGTGCCAGCGGAACCGGACAGACCCGTGGAGGCTACACCTTC.

In its sample, this clonotype was seen a few times. V is TRBV29-1 and J is TRBJ2-2; D gene ambiguous. V lost 6 bases, J lost 2 bases, and 13 bases lay in between. Looked up from germline, CDR1 is SQVTM and CDR2 is ANQGSEA. The CDR3 has 14 amino acids. The CDR3 DNA reads TGCAGCGTGGAGACGATAATCAACACCGGGGAGCTGTTTTTT. Its protein product is CSVETIINTGELFF.

The sample holds a few counts of this clonotype. CDR3 sequence: CASSRGTGAVQGTEAFF. DNA for the CDR3: TGTGCCAGCAGCAGGGGGACAGGGGCAGTCCAAGGTACTGAAGCTTTCTTT. This chain links TRBV3-1 with TRBJ1-1, with 10 bases that match TRBD1. Germline assignment: CDR1 LGHDT and CDR2 YNNKEL (reference sequence). This CDR3 has 17 residues. V shed 5 bases and J 5 bases; nucleotides not matched to a gene: 14.

This chain links TRBV7-6 with TRBJ1-2; D remains ambiguous. The CDR3 has 14 residues. Trimming removed 7 bases from V and 4 bases from J, with 16 bases in between. Germline V CDR1 and CDR2: SGHVS, FNYEAQ. CDR3 residues: CASTLRQQVYGYTF. In nucleotides, the CDR3 is TGTGCCAGCACCCTACGGCAGCAGGTCTATGGCTACACCTTC.

This chain uses TRBV25-1 with TRBJ1-6; TRBD1 is a possible D gene (6 bases). The CDR3 is made up of 14 amino acids. Looked up from germline, CDR1 is MGHDK and CDR2 is SYGVNS. With 4 bases removed from V and 7 bases from J, the gap between germline ends came to 11 bases. CDR3 amino acids: CASSVTGTNSPLHF. CDR3 DNA: TGTGCCAGCAGTGTTACAGGGACGAATTCACCCCTCCACTTT.

The V gene is TRBV6-1, the J gene TRBJ1-5; D call uncertain. Germline V lookup: CDR1 MNHNS, CDR2 SASEGT. The V and J ends lost 11 bases and 0 bases respectively, with 11 bases between them. CDR3 length equals 13 residues. CDR3: CAGGSYSNQPQHF. CDR3 DNA sequence: TGTGCCGGAGGGAGTTATAGCAATCAGCCCCAGCATTTT.

This clonotype showed up many times. The CDR3 sequence is CASTIDSMNTEAFF. The CDR3 DNA is TGTGCCAGCACCATCGACAGCATGAACACTGAAGCTTTCTTT. The genes are TRBV6-1 and TRBJ1-1, with D maybe TRBD1 (5 bases). Per germline, CDR1 MNHNS and CDR2 SASEGT. CDR3 length: 14 amino acids. Deletions cut 7 bases from V and 0 bases from J, with 12 bases between.

V and J are TRBV20-1 and TRBJ2-7; unclear D gene. Trimming took off 4 bases at V and 2 bases at J, with 12 bases between the two ends. The germline V gene has CDR1 DFQATT and CDR2 SNEGSKA (reference sequence). The length of the CDR3 is 13 residues. CDR3 nucleotide sequence: TGCAGTGCTAACAAGGGCCCTACCTACGAGCAGTACTTC. Residues: CSANKGPTYEQYF.

In this sample, this clonotype turned up once. This chain connects TRBV3-1 to TRBJ2-7; 12 bases are a match to TRBD1. The germline gives CDR1 LGHDT, CDR2 YNNKEL (reference sequence). This CDR3 has 13 amino acids. With 8 bases clipped from V and 4 bases from J, the junction kept 3 bases outside the gene matches. CDR3 region: CASQGQGAYEQYF. CDR3 bases: TGTGCCAGCCAGGGACAGGGGGCGTACGAGCAGTACTTC.

This clonotype was seen only a few times. The J gene is TRBJ2-7, the V gene TRBV20-1; TRBD2 agrees at 8 bases. The germline gives CDR1 DFQATT, CDR2 SNEGSKA (reference sequence). J lost 3 bases, V lost 0 bases, and 13 bases had no gene match. There are 17 residues in the CDR3. Here the CDR3 reads CSARDPGLGASGYEQYF. As DNA, the CDR3 is TGCAGTGCTAGAGATCCGGGACTAGGGGCTTCCGGCTACGAGCAGTACTTC.

V gene TRBV7-2 combines with J gene TRBJ2-3, with D perhaps matching TRBD2 (6 bases). Trimming took 1 base from V and 5 from J, leaving 16 bases between them. Germline V CDR1 and CDR2: SGHTA, FQGNSA. CDR3 size: 16 residues. CDR3 DNA sequence: TGTGCCAGCAGCTTAGGGTGGGAGGAGGAGGGAGATACGCAGTATTTT. This translates into CASSLGWEEEGDTQYF.

This clonotype was picked up a small number of times. This sequence joins TRBV24-1 and TRBJ2-2, with 8 bases identical to TRBD1. This CDR3 comprises 16 residues. Trimming at V came to 2 bases and at J to 5 bases, leaving 6 bases not matched to a gene. Germline V gene sequence: CDR1 KGHDR, CDR2 SFDVKD. CDR3 in DNA: TGTGCCACCAGTGATTCCAAAGACAGGGGAACCGGGGAGCTGTTTTTT. Translating gives CATSDSKDRGTGELFF.

This clonotype was counted ten times or more. The chain has TRBV10-3 and TRBJ2-2; D is perhaps TRBD1 (5 bases). V lost 10 bases to trimming and J lost 5 bases, with 17 bases between them. The CDR3 totals 14 residues. Per germline, CDR1 ENHRY and CDR2 SYGVKD. The DNA of the CDR3 is TGTGCCAGCAAGCAGGGTTCCGGAACCGGGGAGCTGTTTTTT. It translates to CASKQGSGTGELFF.

This clonotype was found a few times. V and J are TRBV19 and TRBJ1-5; tentative D call: TRBD1 (5 bases). This CDR3 region has 14 residues. The V end lost 5 bases, the J end lost 4 bases, and 12 bases lay between the germline ends. Germline CDR1 and CDR2: LNHDA and SQIVND (reference sequence). The CDR3 sequence: CASSDGGFNQPQHF. CDR3 coding DNA: TGTGCCAGTAGTGACGGGGGATTTAATCAGCCCCAGCATTTT.

This clonotype has a count of ten or more. This rearrangement joins TRBV2 to TRBJ2-7; 9 nucleotides line up with TRBD1. The CDR3 contains 14 residues. The V segment lost 6 bases and the J segment 6 bases; nucleotides outside the gene matches: 9. Germline CDR1 and CDR2: SNHLY and FYNNEI. The CDR3 spells CASSGQGISSEQYF. The CDR3 DNA follows: TGTGCCAGCAGCGGACAGGGGATTTCGAGCGAGCAGTACTTC.

The genes are TRBV20-1 and TRBJ1-1; 8 nucleotides agree with TRBD1. With V trimmed by 3 bases and J by 1 base, 1 base remained unmatched. CDR1 and CDR2 from the germline V gene are DFQATT and SNEGSKA (reference sequence). There are 13 residues in the CDR3. The CDR3: CSARGTGNTEAFF. The CDR3 DNA follows: TGCAGTGCTAGGGGGACAGGGAACACTGAAGCTTTCTTT.

This clonotype came up many times. This sequence joins TRBV6-5 and TRBJ2-7; D gene unclear. Trimming left V 0 bases short and J 2 bases short, with 14 bases between. Germline values: CDR1 MNHEY, CDR2 SVGAGI. The length of the CDR3 is 16 residues. The CDR3 spells CASSYSSHPPTYEQYF. As DNA, the CDR3 is TGTGCCAGCAGTTACTCGAGTCATCCGCCCACCTACGAGCAGTACTTC.

Ten or more counts support this clonotype. The chain couples TRBV18 to TRBJ1-4; 7 bases are a match to TRBD1. Unmatched junction bases numbered 4, after V lost 6 bases and J lost 3 bases. The CDR3 is 14 amino acids. CDR1 and CDR2 from the germline V gene are KGHSH and LQKENI. CDR3 protein: CASSPGTANEKLFF. CDR3 DNA sequence: TGTGCCAGCTCCCCCGGGACAGCTAATGAAAAACTGTTTTTT.

The V gene is TRBV20-1, the J gene TRBJ2-7, with D maybe TRBD1 (5 bases). Germline V lookup: CDR1 DFQATT, CDR2 SNEGSKA (reference sequence). This CDR3 has 15 amino acids. Between the trimmed V and J ends, which lost 1 base and 3 bases, there was a span of 16 bases. The CDR3: CSARASGRDYYEQYF. In nucleotides, the CDR3 is TGCAGTGCTAGAGCCTCCGGCAGGGATTACTACGAGCAGTACTTC.

This clonotype was counted at least ten times. The J gene is TRBJ1-1, the V gene TRBV3-1, with unresolved D. The CDR3 sequence is 12 residues long. Trimming removed 4 bases at V and 10 bases at J, with 13 bases between. The germline CDR1 and CDR2 sequences are LGHDT and YNNKEL (reference sequence). CDR3: CASSRTRGGAFF. CDR3 nucleotide sequence: TGTGCCAGCAGCCGGACTCGGGGAGGAGCTTTCTTT. The full variable domain, its missing parts supplied by reference TRBV3-1 and TRBJ1-1, is DTAVSQTPKYLVTQMGNDKSIKCEQNLGHDTMYWYKQDSKKFLKIMFSYNNKELIINETVPNRFSPKSPDKAHLNLHINSLELGDSAVYFCASSRTRGGAFFGQGTRLTVV.

V gene TRBV5-5 combines with J gene TRBJ2-3; D call uncertain. Germline CDR1 reads SGHKS; CDR2 reads YYEKEE (reference sequence). This CDR3 region has 14 residues. The V gene lost 4 bases and the J gene lost 4 bases, with 13 bases spanning the gap. CDR3 in amino acids: CASSKGDGADTQYF. In nucleotides, the CDR3 is TGTGCCAGCAGCAAGGGCGATGGGGCAGATACGCAGTATTTT.